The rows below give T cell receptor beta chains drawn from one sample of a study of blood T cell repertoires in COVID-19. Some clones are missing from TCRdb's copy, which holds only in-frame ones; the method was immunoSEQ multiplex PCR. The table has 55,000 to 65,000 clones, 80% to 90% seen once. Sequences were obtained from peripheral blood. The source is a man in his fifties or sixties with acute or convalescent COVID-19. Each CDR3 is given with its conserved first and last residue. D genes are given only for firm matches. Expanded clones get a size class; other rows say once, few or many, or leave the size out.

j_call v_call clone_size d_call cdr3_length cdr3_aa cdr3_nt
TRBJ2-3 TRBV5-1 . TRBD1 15 CASSSGQVGTDTQYF TGCGCCAGCAGTTCTGGACAGGTCGGCACAGATACGCAGTATTTT
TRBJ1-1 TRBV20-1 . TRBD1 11 CSARRQGEAFF TGCAGTGCTAGGAGACAGGGTGAAGCTTTCTTT
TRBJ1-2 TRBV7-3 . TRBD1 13 CASSLGTGNGYTF TGTGCCAGCAGCTTGGGGACAGGGAATGGCTACACCTTC
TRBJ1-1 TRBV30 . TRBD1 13 CAWAGTAITEAFF TGTGCCTGGGCCGGGACAGCGATCACTGAAGCTTTCTTT
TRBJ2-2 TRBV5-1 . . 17 CASSTKSGVANTGELFF TGCGCCAGCAGCACCAAATCAGGGGTAGCGAACACCGGGGAGCTGTTTTTT
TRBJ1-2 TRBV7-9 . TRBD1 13 CASRPTGVGGYTF TGTGCCAGCAGGCCCACAGGGGTCGGTGGCTACACCTTC
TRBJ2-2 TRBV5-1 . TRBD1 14 CASAGTGNTGELFF TGCGCCAGCGCCGGGACAGGGAACACCGGGGAGCTGTTTTTT
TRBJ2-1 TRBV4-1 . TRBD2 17 CASSQLIYGGGVSEQFF TGCGCCAGCAGCCAGTTGATTTATGGGGGAGGGGTAAGTGAGCAGTTCTTC
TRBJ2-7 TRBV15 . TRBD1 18 CATSREGYLDRGAHEQYF TGTGCCACCAGCAGAGAAGGATACCTCGACAGGGGGGCCCACGAGCAGTACTTC
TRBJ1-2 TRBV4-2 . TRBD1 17 CASSQDPTGTGNYGYTF TGTGCCAGCAGCCAAGACCCTACCGGGACAGGGAACTATGGCTACACCTTC
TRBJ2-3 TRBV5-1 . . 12 CASRADRYTQYF TGCGCCAGCAGAGCGGACCGATATACGCAGTATTTT
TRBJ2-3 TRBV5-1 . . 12 CASSLPPDTQYF TGCGCCAGCAGCTTGCCTCCAGATACGCAGTATTTT
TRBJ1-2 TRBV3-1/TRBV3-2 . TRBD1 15 CASSRGDSSNYGYTF TGTGCCAGCAGCCGGGGGGACAGCTCTAACTATGGCTACACCTTC
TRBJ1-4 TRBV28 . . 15 CASSFVKAPNEKLFF TGTGCCAGCAGTTTTGTAAAAGCGCCTAATGAAAAACTGTTTTTT
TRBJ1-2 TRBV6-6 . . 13 CAASSGGARGYTF TGTGCCGCCTCCTCGGGGGGGGCGCGAGGCTACACCTTC
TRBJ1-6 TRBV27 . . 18 CASSLFSGANREGSPLHF TGTGCCAGCAGTTTATTTTCTGGGGCGAACAGGGAAGGATCACCCCTCCACTTT
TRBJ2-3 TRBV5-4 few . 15 CASSADSRYTDTQYF TGTGCCAGCAGCGCGGACAGTAGATACACAGATACGCAGTATTTT
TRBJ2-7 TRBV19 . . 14 CASSPEARSYEQYF TGTGCCAGTAGTCCCGAGGCCCGCTCCTACGAGCAGTACTTC
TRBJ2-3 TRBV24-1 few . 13 CATSASAVDTQYF TGTGCCACCAGTGCTTCGGCGGTAGATACGCAGTATTTT
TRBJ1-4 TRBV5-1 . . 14 CASSNRGPGEKLFF TGCGCCAGCAGCAACCGGGGTCCGGGGGAAAAACTGTTTTTT
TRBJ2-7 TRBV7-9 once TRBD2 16 CASSSPTSGSSYEQYF TGTGCCAGCAGCTCCCCGACTAGCGGGAGCTCCTACGAGCAGTACTTC
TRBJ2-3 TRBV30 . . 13 CAWSVSPVYTQYF TGTGCCTGGAGTGTATCCCCAGTCTATACGCAGTATTTT
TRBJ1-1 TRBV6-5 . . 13 CASRVTPLTEAFF TGTGCCAGCAGAGTCACTCCTTTAACTGAAGCTTTCTTT
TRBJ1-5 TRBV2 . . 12 CASSRNEEPQHF TGTGCCAGCAGTAGGAATGAGGAGCCCCAGCATTTT
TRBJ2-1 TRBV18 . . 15 CASSPLSASYNEQFF TGTGCCAGCTCACCTCTGAGCGCCTCCTACAATGAGCAGTTCTTC
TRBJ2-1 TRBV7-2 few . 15 CASSLDPSDYNEQFF TGTGCCAGCAGCTTAGATCCTAGCGATTACAATGAGCAGTTCTTC
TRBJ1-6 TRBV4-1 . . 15 CASSQDRQGASPLHF TGCGCCAGCAGCCAAGATAGGCAGGGCGCCTCACCCCTCCACTTT
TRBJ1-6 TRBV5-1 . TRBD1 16 CASSLESGTGGGPLHF TGCGCCAGCAGCTTGGAAAGTGGGACAGGGGGGGGACCCCTCCACTTT
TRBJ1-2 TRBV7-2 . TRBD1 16 CASSPGWGQGASGYTF TGTGCCAGCAGCCCCGGGTGGGGACAGGGGGCTTCAGGCTACACCTTC
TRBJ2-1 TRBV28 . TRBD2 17 CASSLLRLREGFYEQFF TGTGCCAGCAGTTTACTACGTTTGCGGGAGGGCTTTTATGAGCAGTTCTTC
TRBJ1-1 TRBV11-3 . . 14 CASSLKGVKTEAFF TGTGCCAGCAGCTTGAAGGGGGTAAAGACTGAAGCTTTCTTT
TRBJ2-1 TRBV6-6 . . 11 CASSAPPEFIF TGTGCCAGCAGTGCCCCCCCAGAATTTATCTTC
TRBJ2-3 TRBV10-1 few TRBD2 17 CASSEFGLAGDTDTQYF TGCGCCAGCAGTGAGTTCGGACTAGCGGGGGACACAGATACGCAGTATTTT
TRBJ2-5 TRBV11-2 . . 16 CASSQRPGHRGETQYF TGTGCCAGCAGCCAACGACCGGGACATAGGGGAGAGACCCAGTACTTC
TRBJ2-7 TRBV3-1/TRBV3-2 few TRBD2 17 CASSHSVSGGSGSEQYF TGTGCCAGCAGCCACTCCGTATCCGGCGGGAGCGGGTCCGAGCAGTACTTC
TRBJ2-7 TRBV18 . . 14 CASSPRTTNYEQYF TGTGCCAGCTCACCCCGGACTACCAACTACGAGCAGTACTTC
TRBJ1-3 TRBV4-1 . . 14 CASSQAVLGNTIYF TGCGCCAGCAGCCAAGCAGTTCTCGGAAACACCATATATTTT
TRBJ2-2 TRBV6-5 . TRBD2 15 CASSSPGLVTGELFF TGTGCCAGCAGCTCGCCGGGACTAGTAACCGGGGAGCTGTTTTTT
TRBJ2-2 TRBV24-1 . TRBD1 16 CATSEPGTGVTGELFF TGTGCCACCAGTGAACCCGGGACAGGGGTCACCGGGGAGCTGTTTTTT
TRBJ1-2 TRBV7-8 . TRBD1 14 CASSRRDRTNGYTF TGTGCCAGCAGCAGACGGGACAGGACCAATGGCTACACCTTC
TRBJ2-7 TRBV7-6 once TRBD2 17 CASSSYGGGPPSYEQYF TGTGCCAGCAGCTCCTACGGGGGGGGTCCCCCTTCCTACGAGCAGTACTTC
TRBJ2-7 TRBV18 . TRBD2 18 CASSPYTSGRGGVGEQYF TGTGCCAGCTCACCATACACTAGCGGGAGAGGGGGTGTCGGCGAGCAGTACTTC
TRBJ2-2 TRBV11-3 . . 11 CASSRGGELFF TGTGCCAGCAGCCGGGGCGGGGAGCTGTTTTTT